Shown below are 3 T cell receptor beta chains from a single sample sequenced in a study of cytotoxic CD8 clonotypes in ibrutinib-treated CLL. The assay was immunoSEQ multiplex PCR, and TCRdb's table has in-frame clones only and misses some. This repertoire shows more than 75,000 clones, approximately 80% found once; its top ten account for approximately 23%. Material: PBMCs, obtained after 24 months of ibrutinib treatment. Receptors originate from a human donor with chronic lymphocytic leukemia.

The CDR3 region is CASSRDRETQYF. The CDR3 region has the DNA TGTGCCAGTAGTAGGGACAGAGAGACCCAGTACTTC. V is TRBV19 and J is TRBJ2-5, with 7 bases aligning to TRBD1. Germline V gene data show CDR1 as LNHDA and CDR2 as SQIVND (reference sequence). The CDR3 totals 12 residues. The J segment lost 4 bases and the V segment lost 4 bases, leaving 0 bases of the junction unmatched.

The J gene is TRBJ1-5, the V gene TRBV19; D gene unclear. The CDR3 contains 14 residues. The V end lost 3 bases, the J end lost 3 bases, and 9 bases lay between the germline ends. Germline V gene sequence: CDR1 LNHDA, CDR2 SQIVND (reference sequence). CDR3 nucleotides: TGTGCCAGTAGTATCTCCGGGAACAATCAGCCCCAGCATTTT. Its protein is CASSISGNNQPQHF.

V gene TRBV27 combines with J gene TRBJ2-3; no firm D call. Germline V CDR1 and CDR2: MNHEY, SMNVEV (reference sequence). The CDR3 spans 14 residues. Trimming took off 6 bases at V and 0 bases at J, with 10 bases between the two ends. CDR3 amino acids: CASRSSVSTDTQYF. CDR3 sequence (DNA): TGTGCCAGCAGGTCCAGCGTGAGCACAGATACGCAGTATTTT.